This T cell receptor beta chain came from a study of T cells expressing NK-cell markers. General study points: No clear determination of HCMV specificity was made for expanded NKG2C+ T cell clones.

A remark on this clonotype: Its antigen remains unidentified.

This CDR3 contains 13 residues. TCR beta libraries carry UMIs added by 5'RACE template switching. TCRdb re-called the 5' RACE reads, yielding one record per CDR3 amino acid sequence without DNA. The sample shows roughly 280,000 distinct CDR3 sequences, and about 0.4% sits with its ten largest clones. Sequencing used blood T cells: a sorted CD56 or NKG2C T cell subset, CD4+ or CD8+ T cells, or bulk PBMC T cells (not recorded which). This clonotype was obtained from a man younger than 35 in good health. The chain uses TRBV12-3 or TRBV12-4 and TRBJ2-1; lacking DNA, the TRBD2 call made by TCRdb goes unchecked. CDR3 loop: CASQGLAGGNVFF.